These T cell receptor beta chains were read from a single sample in a study of blood T cells in healthy people across ages. TCRdb fed the 5' RACE reads into MiXCR, producing one record per CDR3 protein. This sample carries about 1 million distinct CDR3 sequences, 40% to 50% of them seen once, and the ten largest clones take about 20%. The specimen was blood. The receptors were sampled from a woman aged 60-75 years in good health. The CDR3 runs from the conserved cysteine through the conserved F or W. The order of the fields is J gene, clone size, D gene, V gene, CDR3 DNA, CDR3 protein. D genes are given only for firm matches. The size of a clone is reported for some rows only, either as once, few or many, or as a class for expanded clones.

TRBJ2-4 | many | TRBD1 | TRBV29-1 | TGCAGCGGACTCGGACAGGGCGCGAACATTCAGTACTTC | CSGLGQGANIQYF
TRBJ2-2 | NA | TRBD2 | TRBV4-2 | TGTGCCAGCAGCCAAGCATGGCGGGAGCGCGGCACCGGGGAGCTGTTTTTT | CASSQAWRERGTGELFF
TRBJ1-2 | NA | NA | TRBV2 | TGTGCCAGCAGTGACTTGGACTATGGCTACACCTTC | CASSDLDYGYTF
TRBJ1-1 | NA | NA | TRBV20-1 | TGCAGTGCTAGAGAGGGGACCCCGAACACTGAAGCTTTCTTT | CSAREGTPNTEAFF
TRBJ2-6 | few | TRBD1 | TRBV10-3 | TGTGCCATCAGTGGGGTACAGGGGCGCGCCAGCTCTGGGGCCAACGTCCTGACTTTC | CAISGVQGRASSGANVLTF
TRBJ1-1 | NA | NA | TRBV20-1 | TGCAGTGCTCAGGGTGACACTGAAGCTTTCTTT | CSAQGDTEAFF
TRBJ2-3 | few | TRBD2 | TRBV27 | TGTGCCAGCAGTCAAACTGGGACTAGCGGGCTGGTAAGCGCAGATACGCAGTATTTT | CASSQTGTSGLVSADTQYF
TRBJ2-7 | NA | NA | TRBV7-9 | TGTGCCAGCAGCCACAGTAATACAGGCGGATCCTATGGGCAGTACTTC | CASSHSNTGGSYGQYF
TRBJ1-4 | few | NA | TRBV5-1 | TGCGCCAGCAGTTCGGAACAGGGACATAATGAAAAACTGTTTTTT | CASSSEQGHNEKLFF
TRBJ2-5 | NA | NA | TRBV12-3/TRBV12-4 | TGTGCCAGCAGTTTATTCGGATACAATCAGCCCCAGTACTTC | CASSLFGYNQPQYF
TRBJ1-1 | few | NA | TRBV5-1 | TGCGCCAGCACATCCCTCGGGAGGGTTGCGACTGAAGCTTTCTTT | CASTSLGRVATEAFF
TRBJ2-7 | NA | TRBD1 | TRBV9 | TGTGCCAGCAGCGGGGCAGGGGGCGTTAGAAACGAGCAGTACTTC | CASSGAGGVRNEQYF
TRBJ1-2 | few | NA | TRBV11-2 | TGTGCCAGCAGCCGGGCCAACTATGGCTACACCTTC | CASSRANYGYTF
TRBJ2-5 | few | TRBD2 | TRBV20-1 | TGCAGTCCAGCTACCCCCGTAGCGGGAGGGGAGACCCAGTACTTC | CSPATPVAGGETQYF
TRBJ2-5 | NA | TRBD1 | TRBV10-3 | TGTGCCACAGCGACAGGGGTGGGCAATGAGCAGTACTTC | CATATGVGNEQYF